These T cell receptor beta chains were read from a single sample in a study of T cell changes during pregnancy in multiple sclerosis. The protocol was immunoSEQ multiplex PCR, while the TCRdb copy is restricted to in-frame clones and leaves out a portion. The sample yields approximately 85,000 clones, about 94% seen once. Sequencing used peripheral blood, obtained in the third trimester of pregnancy. All receptors come from a female donor with multiple sclerosis, enrolled in a pregnancy study. The CDR3 runs from the conserved cysteine through the conserved F or W. The D gene is left open where the match is weak. Some rows mark clone size as missing; the rest say once, few, many or name a class of expanded clone.

V: TRBV5-5
D: .
size: once
J: TRBJ2-2
DNA: TGTGCCAGCAGCTTGGTTCTGGTCGGGAACACCGGGGAGCTGTTTTTT
CDR3: CASSLVLVGNTGELFF

V: TRBV6-6
D: TRBD2
size: .
J: TRBJ2-7
DNA: TGTGCCACCCAGGGAGCGGGGGCTCCTTCCTACGAGCAGTACTTC
CDR3: CATQGAGAPSYEQYF

V: TRBV12-5
D: TRBD1
size: .
J: TRBJ1-2
DNA: TGTGCTAGTGGTTTGGTGGGACAGGGGAGGGATGGCTACACCTTC
CDR3: CASGLVGQGRDGYTF

V: TRBV7-8
D: .
size: .
J: TRBJ2-3
DNA: TGTGCCAGCAGCTTTGGCGGGGCGGTAGATACGCAGTATTTT
CDR3: CASSFGGAVDTQYF

V: TRBV14
D: .
size: .
J: TRBJ2-2
DNA: TGTGCCAGCAGCCAATCGTCTCCCACCGGGGAGCTGTTTTTT
CDR3: CASSQSSPTGELFF

V: TRBV2
D: .
size: .
J: TRBJ2-1
DNA: TGTGCCAGCAGTCAACTATATGTGGAGGATGAGCAGTTCTTC
CDR3: CASSQLYVEDEQFF

V: TRBV6-6
D: .
size: .
J: TRBJ1-1
DNA: TGTGCCAGCAGTGGGGGGGACGGGAACACTGAAGCTTTCTTT
CDR3: CASSGGDGNTEAFF

V: TRBV4-1
D: TRBD1
size: .
J: TRBJ1-1
DNA: TGCGCCAGCACCGACGAACAGGGGGGCAACACTGAAGCTTTCTTT
CDR3: CASTDEQGGNTEAFF

V: TRBV9
D: TRBD1
size: .
J: TRBJ1-2
DNA: TGTGCCAGCAGCGTAAGGGCAGGGGGTTATGGCTACACCTTC
CDR3: CASSVRAGGYGYTF

V: TRBV2
D: TRBD2
size: .
J: TRBJ2-3
DNA: TGTGCCAGCAGTGTGGGCACTAGCGGGGGCACAGATACGCAGTATTTT
CDR3: CASSVGTSGGTDTQYF

V: TRBV11-2
D: .
size: .
J: TRBJ1-3
DNA: TGTGCCAGCAGCTCCGTAGCCCAAACAGGGTCTGGAAACACCATATATTTT
CDR3: CASSSVAQTGSGNTIYF

V: TRBV5-6
D: TRBD2
size: .
J: TRBJ2-7
DNA: TGTGCCAGCAGCTTCGGGGTAGCGGGCGAGCAGTACTTC
CDR3: CASSFGVAGEQYF

V: TRBV6-1
D: .
size: .
J: TRBJ1-2
DNA: TGTGCCAGCAGTACAGGGACCTATGGCTACACCTTC
CDR3: CASSTGTYGYTF

V: TRBV30
D: .
size: .
J: TRBJ1-2
DNA: TGTGCCTGGGGGGGGAGCGATGGCTACACCTTC
CDR3: CAWGGSDGYTF

V: TRBV18
D: TRBD1
size: once
J: TRBJ2-4
DNA: TGTGCCAGCTCAGAGAGACAGGGGGCCAAAAACATTCAGTACTTC
CDR3: CASSERQGAKNIQYF

V: TRBV2
D: TRBD1
size: .
J: TRBJ1-2
DNA: TGTGCCAGCAACCAACATTTTGGACAGGGGATATATGGCTACACCTTC
CDR3: CASNQHFGQGIYGYTF

V: TRBV7-2
D: .
size: .
J: TRBJ2-6
DNA: TGTGCCAGCAGCAAAGGGGGGGCCTTTGGGGCCAACGTCCTGACTTTC
CDR3: CASSKGGAFGANVLTF

V: TRBV5-4
D: .
size: .
J: TRBJ1-6
DNA: TGTGCCAGCAGCTGGGGGGATTCACCCCTCCACTTT
CDR3: CASSWGDSPLHF

V: TRBV28
D: TRBD1
size: .
J: TRBJ2-7
DNA: TGTGCCAGCAGTTCACGACAGGGGCGGTACGAGCAGTACTTC
CDR3: CASSSRQGRYEQYF

V: TRBV7-3
D: .
size: .
J: TRBJ2-3
DNA: TGTGCCAGCAGCTTAGGGAGACCCGGGGGGCCCGATACGCAGTATTTT
CDR3: CASSLGRPGGPDTQYF

V: TRBV6-1
D: .
size: .
J: TRBJ2-5
DNA: TGTGCCAGCAGTGAGAACGGGGGTGGTAGGGAGACCCAGTACTTC
CDR3: CASSENGGGRETQYF

V: TRBV5-6
D: TRBD1
size: .
J: TRBJ1-2
DNA: TGTGCCAGCAGCCTGGACAGGGGGCGGGCCTATGGCTACACCTTC
CDR3: CASSLDRGRAYGYTF

V: TRBV9
D: .
size: .
J: TRBJ2-7
DNA: TGTGCCAGCAGCGTAGGCGGGGTTAGCTCCTACGAGCAGTACTTC
CDR3: CASSVGGVSSYEQYF

V: TRBV6-5
D: TRBD1
size: .
J: TRBJ1-1
DNA: TGTGCCAGCAGCCCTGACAGGGGGCAAACTGAAGCTTTCTTT
CDR3: CASSPDRGQTEAFF

V: TRBV11-2
D: .
size: .
J: TRBJ1-3
DNA: TGTGCCAGCAGCCCGACATTAGGAAACACCATATATTTT
CDR3: CASSPTLGNTIYF

V: TRBV5-1
D: .
size: .
J: TRBJ2-7
DNA: TGCGCCAGCAGACAAAACACCATAGACAGGTCCGAGCAGTACTTC
CDR3: CASRQNTIDRSEQYF

V: TRBV4-2
D: TRBD2
size: .
J: TRBJ2-1
DNA: TGTGCCAGCAGCCCTTTAGGCGGGGGGGCTGAGCAGTTCTTC
CDR3: CASSPLGGGAEQFF

V: TRBV7-9
D: TRBD1
size: .
J: TRBJ1-3
DNA: TGTGCCAGCAGCGAACTGACAGGGGGCGCGTCTGGAAACACCATATATTTT
CDR3: CASSELTGGASGNTIYF

V: TRBV28
D: .
size: .
J: TRBJ1-1
DNA: TGTGCCAGCAGACAGTTAGGTACTGAAGCTTTCTTT
CDR3: CASRQLGTEAFF

V: TRBV7-8
D: .
size: .
J: TRBJ1-5
DNA: TGTGCCAGCAGCTTGGGGGGGCAGCCCCAGCATTTT
CDR3: CASSLGGQPQHF

V: TRBV5-1
D: TRBD1
size: once
J: TRBJ2-3
DNA: TGCGCCAGCAGCCAGCAGGGGGTAGATACGCAGTATTTT
CDR3: CASSQQGVDTQYF

V: TRBV10-3
D: TRBD2
size: .
J: TRBJ2-1
DNA: TGTGCCAGGACCGGGACTAGCGGGGGGACTTCCTACAATGAGCAGTTCTTC
CDR3: CARTGTSGGTSYNEQFF

V: TRBV7-8
D: .
size: once
J: TRBJ1-1
DNA: TGTGCCAGCAGCATAAGAGGTATCGGTTTGAACACTGAAGCTTTCTTT
CDR3: CASSIRGIGLNTEAFF

V: TRBV10-3
D: TRBD1
size: .
J: TRBJ2-5
DNA: TGTGCCATCAGTGTGGGACAGGGAGGGAGTTTTGGAAGGGAGACCCAGTACTTC
CDR3: CAISVGQGGSFGRETQYF

V: TRBV18
D: TRBD2
size: .
J: TRBJ2-1
DNA: TGTGCCAGCCGAGCTAGCGGGGGTTACAATGAGCAGTTCTTC
CDR3: CASRASGGYNEQFF

V: TRBV7-8
D: .
size: .
J: TRBJ2-7
DNA: TGTGCCAGCAGCTTGACCCAGGCGGGCTCCTACGAGCAGTACTTC
CDR3: CASSLTQAGSYEQYF

V: TRBV30
D: .
size: .
J: TRBJ2-1
DNA: TGTGCCTGGAGTCGTCCGAGCTCCTACAATGAGCAGTTCTTC
CDR3: CAWSRPSSYNEQFF

V: TRBV6-5
D: .
size: .
J: TRBJ1-1
DNA: TGTGCCAGCAGTTACCGAGGACAGACTAACACTGAAGCTTTCTTT
CDR3: CASSYRGQTNTEAFF

V: TRBV6-4
D: TRBD1
size: .
J: TRBJ2-5
DNA: TGTGCCAGCAGTGAAATAGGACAGGGAGAGACCCAGTACTTC
CDR3: CASSEIGQGETQYF

V: TRBV5-1
D: .
size: .
J: TRBJ1-1
DNA: TGCGCCAGCAGAAGGCAGGGAAACACTGAAGCTTTCTTT
CDR3: CASRRQGNTEAFF

V: TRBV27
D: TRBD1
size: .
J: TRBJ1-6
DNA: TGTGCCAGCAGGTACAGGGACAGGAATTCACCCCTCCACTTT
CDR3: CASRYRDRNSPLHF

V: TRBV19
D: .
size: .
J: TRBJ1-5
DNA: TGTGCCAGTATCCCGGGATCTAGCAATCAGCCCCAGCATTTT
CDR3: CASIPGSSNQPQHF

V: TRBV7-8
D: .
size: .
J: TRBJ2-6
DNA: TGTGCCAGCAGCTCCCCGGCAGGGGCCCGCTCTGGGGCCAACGTCCTGACTTTC
CDR3: CASSSPAGARSGANVLTF

V: TRBV5-4
D: TRBD1
size: .
J: TRBJ1-2
DNA: TGTGCCAGCAGCTTCACAACCGGGACAGGGGGCTGGGGCTACACCTTC
CDR3: CASSFTTGTGGWGYTF

V: TRBV7-3
D: TRBD2
size: .
J: TRBJ2-3
DNA: TGTGCCAGCAGCTTAGCGGGGGGGACAGATACGCAGTATTTT
CDR3: CASSLAGGTDTQYF

V: TRBV30
D: TRBD1
size: .
J: TRBJ2-2
DNA: TGTGCCTGGAGGGGGACAGGGGAGAACACCGGGGAGCTGTTTTTT
CDR3: CAWRGTGENTGELFF

V: TRBV27
D: .
size: .
J: TRBJ1-1
DNA: TGTGCCAGCAGTTTGGGGGGAGCTGAAGCTTTCTTT
CDR3: CASSLGGAEAFF

V: TRBV2
D: TRBD1
size: .
J: TRBJ1-2
DNA: TGTGCCAGCAGGGAGACAGGGGTTGGGGTCTATGGCTACACCTTC
CDR3: CASRETGVGVYGYTF

V: TRBV15
D: TRBD2
size: .
J: TRBJ2-3
DNA: TGTGCCACCAGCAGAGAGCTAGCGGGGGGTGGAGATACGCAGTATTTT
CDR3: CATSRELAGGGDTQYF

V: TRBV18
D: .
size: .
J: TRBJ2-2
DNA: TGTGCCAGCTCGCCCCTCCTTTTGCGGGGAAACCTAGCGCTGTTTTTT
CDR3: CASSPLLLRGNLALFF

V: TRBV19
D: .
size: .
J: TRBJ2-7
DNA: TGTGCCAGTAGCATAGGGAGGAGACAGGGTAAGGACGAGCAGTACTTC
CDR3: CASSIGRRQGKDEQYF

V: TRBV19
D: .
size: .
J: TRBJ1-2
DNA: TGTGCCAGTAGTATAGATCCCCACAGAAGGTATGGCTACACCTTC
CDR3: CASSIDPHRRYGYTF

V: TRBV5-6
D: .
size: .
J: TRBJ1-3
DNA: TGTGCCAGCAGCTTGAGGTTGGAGGTCCTAAGTGGAAACACCATATATTTT
CDR3: CASSLRLEVLSGNTIYF

V: TRBV30
D: .
size: .
J: TRBJ2-2
DNA: TGTGCCTGGCAAGAGGGGCAGGGGTCCACCGGGGAGCTGTTTTTT
CDR3: CAWQEGQGSTGELFF

V: TRBV30
D: TRBD2
size: .
J: TRBJ2-2
DNA: TGTGCCTGGACCCGCCCGGCTAGCGGGACGAACACCGGGGAGCTGTTTTTT
CDR3: CAWTRPASGTNTGELFF